The text below deals with one TCR beta chain. The sample originates from a study of cytomegalovirus exposure and HLA in healthy donors. The PCR used 60 Vbeta and 13 Jbeta primers. Generated by immunoSEQ multiplex PCR, the TCRdb table keeps only in-frame clones and is missing some. The clone table shows about 200,000 clones, with the ten largest holding about 0.9%. The V gene's germline CDR1 is SNHLY and CDR2 FYNNEI. The CDR3 has 11 residues. Trimming removed 5 bases from V and 8 bases from J; junction bases left unmatched: 0. This clonotype was sampled from a woman under 40 in good health and CMV-seropositive. The sequencing sample was made of PBMCs. The chain carries TRBV2 and TRBJ2-1; 7 bases fit TRBD1. CDR3 sequence reads: CASSTGDEQFF. The CDR3 DNA is TGTGCCAGCAGTACAGGGGATGAGCAGTTCTTC.